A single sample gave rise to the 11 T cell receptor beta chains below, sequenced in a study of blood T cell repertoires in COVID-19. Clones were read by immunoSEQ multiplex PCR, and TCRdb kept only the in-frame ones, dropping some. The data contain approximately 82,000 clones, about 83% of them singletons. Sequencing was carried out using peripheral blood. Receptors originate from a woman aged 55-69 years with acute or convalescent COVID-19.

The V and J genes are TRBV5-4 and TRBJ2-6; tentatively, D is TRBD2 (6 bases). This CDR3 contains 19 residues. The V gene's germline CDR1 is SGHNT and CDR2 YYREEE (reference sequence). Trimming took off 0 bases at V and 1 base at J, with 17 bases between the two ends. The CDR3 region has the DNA TGTGCCAGCAGCTTGGCCGGTTCAGGGACTTGGTCTGGGGCCAACGTCCTGACTTTC. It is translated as CASSLAGSGTWSGANVLTF.

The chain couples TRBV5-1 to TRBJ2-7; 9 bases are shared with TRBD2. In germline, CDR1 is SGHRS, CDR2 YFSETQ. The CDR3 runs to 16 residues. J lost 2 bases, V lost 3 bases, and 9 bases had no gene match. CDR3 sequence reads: CASSSTGTSLTYEQYF. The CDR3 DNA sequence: TGCGCCAGCAGCTCGACCGGGACTAGCCTCACCTACGAGCAGTACTTC.

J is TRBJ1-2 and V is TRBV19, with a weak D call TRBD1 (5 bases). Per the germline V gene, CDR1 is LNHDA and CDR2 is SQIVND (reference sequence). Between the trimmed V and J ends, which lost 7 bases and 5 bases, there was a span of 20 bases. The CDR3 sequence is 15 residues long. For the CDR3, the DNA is TGTGCCAGTACCAACTCTCGGGGGGGGTTGTATGGCTACACCTTC. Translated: CASTNSRGGLYGYTF.

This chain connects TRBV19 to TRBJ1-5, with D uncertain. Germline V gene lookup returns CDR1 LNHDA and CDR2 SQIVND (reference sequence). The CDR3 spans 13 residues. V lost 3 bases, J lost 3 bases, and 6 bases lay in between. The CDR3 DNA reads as TGTGCCAGTAGTATCGGTTTCAATCAGCCCCAGCATTTT. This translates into CASSIGFNQPQHF.

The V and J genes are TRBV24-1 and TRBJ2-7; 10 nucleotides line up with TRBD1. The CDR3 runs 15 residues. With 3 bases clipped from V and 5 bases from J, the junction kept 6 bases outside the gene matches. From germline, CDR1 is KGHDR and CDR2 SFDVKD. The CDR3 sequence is CATSDPSGTGDEQYF. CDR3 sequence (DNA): TGTGCCACCAGTGATCCCTCCGGGACAGGGGACGAGCAGTACTTC.

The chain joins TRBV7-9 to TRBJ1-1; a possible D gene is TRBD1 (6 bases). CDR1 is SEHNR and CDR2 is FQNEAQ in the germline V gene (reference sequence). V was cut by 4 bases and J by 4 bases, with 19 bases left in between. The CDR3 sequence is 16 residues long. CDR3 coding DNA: TGTGCCAGCAGCTCCAGGGGTAATGGAAGCGGCACTGAAGCTTTCTTT. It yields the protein CASSSRGNGSGTEAFF.

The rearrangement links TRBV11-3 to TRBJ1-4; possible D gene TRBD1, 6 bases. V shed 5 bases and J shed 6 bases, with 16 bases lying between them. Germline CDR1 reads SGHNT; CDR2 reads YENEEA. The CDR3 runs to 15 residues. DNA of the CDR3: TGTGCCAGCAGCCCTCAGGGGTTAGGCGATGAAAAACTGTTTTTT. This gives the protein CASSPQGLGDEKLFF. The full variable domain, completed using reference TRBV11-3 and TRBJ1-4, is EAGVVQSPRYKIIEKKQPVAFWCNPISGHNTLYWYLQNLGQGPELLIRYENEEAVDDSQLPKDRFSAERLKGVDSTLKIQPAELGDSAVYLCASSPQGLGDEKLFFGSGTQLSVL.

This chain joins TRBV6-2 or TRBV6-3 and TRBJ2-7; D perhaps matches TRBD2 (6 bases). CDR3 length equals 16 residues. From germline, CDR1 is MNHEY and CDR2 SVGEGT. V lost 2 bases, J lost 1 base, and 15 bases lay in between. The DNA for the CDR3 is TGTGCCAGCAGTTACGGTAGTCTAGCGATTTCCTACGAGCAGTACTTC. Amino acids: CASSYGSLAISYEQYF.

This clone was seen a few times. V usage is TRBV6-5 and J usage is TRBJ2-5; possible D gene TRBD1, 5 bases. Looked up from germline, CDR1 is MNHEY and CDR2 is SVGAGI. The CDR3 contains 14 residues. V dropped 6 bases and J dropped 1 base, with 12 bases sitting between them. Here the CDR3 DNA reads TGTGCCAGCAGCGACAGCAATATCCAAGAGACCCAGTACTTC. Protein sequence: CASSDSNIQETQYF.

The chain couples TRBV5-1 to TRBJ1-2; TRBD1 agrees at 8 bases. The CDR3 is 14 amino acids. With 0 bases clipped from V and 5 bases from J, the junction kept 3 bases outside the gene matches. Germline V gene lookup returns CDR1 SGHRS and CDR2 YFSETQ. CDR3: CASSLGTGSYGYTF. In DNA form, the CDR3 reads TGCGCCAGCAGCTTGGGGACAGGGTCATATGGCTACACCTTC.

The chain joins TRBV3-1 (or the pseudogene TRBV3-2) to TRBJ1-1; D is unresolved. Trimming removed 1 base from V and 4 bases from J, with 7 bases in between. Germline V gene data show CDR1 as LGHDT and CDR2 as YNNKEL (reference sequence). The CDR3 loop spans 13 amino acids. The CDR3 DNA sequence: TGTGCCAGCAGCCAAGTCTCCGGCACTGAAGCTTTCTTT. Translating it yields CASSQVSGTEAFF.